Given below is one TCR beta chain in context. The source of the sample is a study of OX40 agonist ivuxolimab in advanced cancers. The CDR3 has 14 amino acids. Trimming removed 1 base at V and 2 bases at J, with 9 bases between. CDR1 is MNHNS and CDR2 is SASEGT in the germline V gene. Clones were read by immunoSEQ multiplex PCR, and TCRdb kept only the in-frame ones, dropping some. The data hold about 14,000 clones, with around 79% observed a single time. The chain has TRBV6-1 and TRBJ2-7; D gene uncertain. The source of this sequence is an adult with an advanced solid tumor such as melanoma, head and neck, liver or kidney cancer. The specimen comprised CD4+ or CD8+ T cells sorted from blood, sampled in a trial of the OX40 agonist ivuxolimab. This CDR3 is CASSEDEPAYEQYF. In DNA, the CDR3 is TGTGCCAGCAGTGAAGATGAACCAGCCTACGAGCAGTACTTC.